A single sample is the source of the 22 T cell receptor beta chains below, sequenced in a study of T-cell reconstitution after alpha-beta-depleted transplantation in children. Preparation of the TCRbeta library involved a method that used unique molecular identifiers. TCRdb reanalysed the PCR reads using MiXCR and keeps one entry per CDR3 protein. The sample lists 45,000 to 60,000 distinct CDR3 sequences; around 53% were seen once. The sample consisted of peripheral blood, taken before TCRalphabeta/CD19-depleted stem cell transplant. The receptors stem from a boy under three years old with SCID, due to receive a stem cell transplant.

Many counts were recorded for this clonotype. The J gene is TRBJ2-7, the V gene TRBV20-1, with D possibly matching TRBD1 (5 bases). Germline V CDR1 and CDR2: DFQATT, SNEGSKA (reference sequence). Trimming removed 6 bases at V and 0 bases at J, with 15 bases between. The CDR3 sequence is 14 residues long. CDR3 DNA: TGCAGTGCGGAACCGGACATTAACTCCTACGAGCAGTACTTC. The encoded protein is CSAEPDINSYEQYF.

The J gene is TRBJ2-3, the V gene TRBV6-9; D is unclear. Germline assignment: CDR1 MNHGY and CDR2 SVAAGI. This CDR3 is built from 18 residues. Trimming left V 4 bases short and J 0 bases short, with 20 bases between. CDR3 DNA sequence: TGTGCCAGCAGTTCCAACTCTTCCCCGCGCTCTAGCACAGATACGCAGTATTTT. This codes for CASSSNSSPRSSTDTQYF.

This clonotype was seen many times. This chain links TRBV9 with TRBJ2-3; D is ambiguous. V was trimmed by 3 bases and J by 6 bases, leaving 17 bases between them. The germline CDR1 and CDR2 sequences are SGDLS and YYNGEE. CDR3 length: 15 residues. The CDR3 protein is CASSAYQENLDTQYF. In DNA, the CDR3 is TGTGCCAGCAGCGCCTATCAGGAAAACCTGGATACGCAGTATTTT.

This clonotype was observed many times. The chain has TRBV3-1 and TRBJ2-2; possible D gene TRBD2, 5 bases. This CDR3 is 15 amino acids long. With 4 bases removed from V and 5 bases from J, the gap between germline ends came to 14 bases. Germline CDR1 and CDR2: LGHDT and YNNKEL (reference sequence). The CDR3 region is CASSLVLGGTGELFF. For the CDR3, the DNA is TGTGCCAGCAGCCTTGTCCTTGGCGGGACCGGGGAGCTGTTTTTT. The full variable domain, completed using reference TRBV3-1 and TRBJ2-2, is DTAVSQTPKYLVTQMGNDKSIKCEQNLGHDTMYWYKQDSKKFLKIMFSYNNKELIINETVPNRFSPKSPDKAHLNLHINSLELGDSAVYFCASSLVLGGTGELFFGEGSRLTVL.

The chain combines TRBV20-1 with TRBJ1-2; D is unresolved. The CDR3 spans 12 residues. V gave up 6 bases and J gave up 2 bases, with 10 bases separating them. Germline V gene lookup returns CDR1 DFQATT and CDR2 SNEGSKA (reference sequence). The CDR3 is CSAQPRNYGYTF. The DNA for the CDR3 is TGCAGTGCCCAGCCCAGGAACTATGGCTACACCTTC.

This clonotype was counted a few times. This chain connects TRBV7-2 to TRBJ2-7; possible D gene TRBD1, 6 bases. Trimming took 5 bases from V and 0 from J, leaving 17 bases between them. Germline loops: CDR1 SGHTA, CDR2 FQGNSA. The CDR3 spans 16 residues. The CDR3 sequence: CASSDPGHTSSYEQYF. The DNA for the CDR3 is TGTGCCAGCAGCGACCCGGGACACACAAGCTCCTACGAGCAGTACTTC.

V usage is TRBV10-3 and J usage is TRBJ2-7; a possible D gene is TRBD1 (5 bases). The CDR3 contains 14 residues. Germline-derived CDR1 and CDR2 are ENHRY and SYGVKD. The germline V and J ends were trimmed by 0 bases and 4 bases, with 10 bases remaining between them. For the CDR3, the DNA is TGTGCCATCAGTGAGTCAACAGGATTATACGAGCAGTACTTC. Translated: CAISESTGLYEQYF.

V usage is TRBV20-1 and J usage is TRBJ2-2; D is uncertain. The ends were cut back, 6 bases at V and 1 base at J, with 12 bases in the middle. CDR3 length: 14 amino acids. Germline lookup yields CDR1 DFQATT and CDR2 SNEGSKA (reference sequence). The DNA of the CDR3 is TGCAGTGCCCCCGCCTCCTTGAACACCGGGGAGCTGTTTTTT. Encoded protein: CSAPASLNTGELFF.

The V gene is TRBV18, the J gene TRBJ1-6; 9 bases map to TRBD1. CDR1 and CDR2 (germline): KGHSH, LQKENI. V shed 1 base and J 7 bases; nucleotides not matched to a gene: 2. CDR3 length: 15 amino acids. DNA of the CDR3: TGTGCCAGCTCACCACAGGGACAGGGAAATTCACCCCTCCACTTT. It yields the protein CASSPQGQGNSPLHF.

This clonotype was picked up many times. V is TRBV5-1 and J is TRBJ2-7, with D perhaps TRBD1 (6 bases). V lost 2 bases and J lost 3, with 12 bases in between. The V gene's germline CDR1 is SGHRS and CDR2 YFSETQ. The CDR3 has 14 amino acids. The CDR3 region has the DNA TGCGCCAGCAGCTTCCAGGGGAACGGCTACGAGCAGTACTTC. It is translated as CASSFQGNGYEQYF.

This clonotype was detected a few times. The chain recombines TRBV24-1 with TRBJ1-5; unclear D gene. Trimming removed 0 bases from V and 4 bases from J, with 6 bases in between. Germline CDR1 KGHDR, CDR2 SFDVKD. The CDR3 has 14 amino acids. For the CDR3, the DNA is TGTGCCACCAGTGATTTGTGGAGGAATCAGCCCCAGCATTTT. As protein: CATSDLWRNQPQHF.

The V call is TRBV6-5, the J call TRBJ1-5; D not resolved. Germline V gives CDR1 MNHEY, CDR2 SVGAGI. V lost 4 bases and J lost 6, with 16 bases in between. The CDR3 has 15 residues. The CDR3 DNA reads TGTGCCAGCAGTTCCCGGGAGGGCGAGGGTCAGCCCCAGCATTTT. The encoded protein is CASSSREGEGQPQHF.

This clonotype is judged medium-sized (0.01 to 0.1%). V and J are TRBV15 and TRBJ2-6, with no clear D. The CDR3 has 16 amino acids. Germline CDR1 LNHNV, CDR2 YYDKDF (reference sequence). V shed 5 bases and J shed 0 bases, with 11 bases lying between them. The CDR3 DNA sequence: TGTGCCACCAGCCCGTCGAAGGCCTCTGGGGCCAACGTCCTGACTTTC. Translation: CATSPSKASGANVLTF.

The genes are TRBV20-1 and TRBJ2-7; D uncertain. The V end was cut by 4 bases, the J end by 1 base, with 11 bases between. Looked up from germline, CDR1 is DFQATT and CDR2 is SNEGSKA (reference sequence). The CDR3 extends over 13 amino acids. The CDR3 DNA follows: TGCAGTGCTATGAGAAGTTCTTCCTACGAGCAGTACTTC. This codes for CSAMRSSSYEQYF.

The gene calls are TRBV12-3 or TRBV12-4 and TRBJ2-5, with D hard to call. This CDR3 is 13 amino acids long. The V and J ends lost 6 bases and 4 bases respectively, with 12 bases between them. CDR3 amino acids: CASRAQARETQYF. In nucleotides, the CDR3 is TGTGCCAGCAGGGCCCAAGCGCGAGAGACCCAGTACTTC.

This clonotype showed up just a few times. This chain joins TRBV5-1 and TRBJ2-3; 7 nucleotides align to TRBD1. Per germline, CDR1 SGHRS and CDR2 YFSETQ. CDR3 size: 14 residues. V shed 0 bases and J 5 bases; nucleotides not matched to a gene: 3. The CDR3 bases are TGCGCCAGCAGCTTGGTAGGGGGCGAAGATACGCAGTATTTT. Amino acid sequence: CASSLVGGEDTQYF.

This clonotype was seen only a few times. The chain joins TRBV5-1 to TRBJ2-5, with TRBD1 matching over 9 bases. Germline trimming cut 4 bases from V and 1 base from J; bases unmatched to any gene: 2. Per the germline V gene, CDR1 is SGHRS and CDR2 is YFSETQ. The CDR3 spans 14 residues. The CDR3 nucleotides are TGCGCCAGCAGCGGGACAGGGTTCCAAGAGACCCAGTACTTC. This translates into CASSGTGFQETQYF.

This clonotype came up once. V and J are TRBV5-1 and TRBJ2-4; 9 positions match TRBD2. J gave up 7 bases and V 5 bases, and 4 bases lay outside the gene matches. The CDR3 runs 13 residues. CDR1 and CDR2 (germline): SGHRS, YFSETQ. The CDR3 is CASSRGRENIQYF. The CDR3 nucleotides read TGCGCCAGCAGTCGCGGGAGGGAGAACATTCAGTACTTC.

The genes are TRBV6-1 and TRBJ2-4; 8 bases match TRBD1. The CDR3 contains 14 residues. Germline lookup yields CDR1 MNHNS and CDR2 SASEGT. Losses at the gene ends were 8 bases for V and 6 bases for J; bases not matched to a gene: 9. The CDR3 nucleotides read TGTGCCAGCCGAACGGGGACAGGCATAAACATTCAGTACTTC. Protein sequence: CASRTGTGINIQYF.

Relative to its sample, this clonotype is medium-sized. The chain combines TRBV10-3 with TRBJ2-7; D perhaps matches TRBD2 (5 bases). The germline V gene has CDR1 ENHRY and CDR2 SYGVKD. This CDR3 has 12 residues. Deletions cut 0 bases from V and 6 bases from J, with 6 bases between. The CDR3 DNA sequence: TGTGCCATCAGTGAGTCGAGGGTCGAGCAGTACTTC. Protein product: CAISESRVEQYF.

V and J are TRBV29-1 and TRBJ1-1, with a tentative D call TRBD1 (5 bases). The germline CDR1 and CDR2 sequences are SQVTM and ANQGSEA. Trimming took 4 bases from V and 2 from J, leaving 11 bases between them. The CDR3 length is 13 residues. CDR3 amino acids: CSVGGNINTEAFF. The CDR3 DNA sequence: TGCAGCGTTGGGGGGAATATCAACACTGAAGCTTTCTTT.

The chain uses TRBV5-1 and TRBJ2-3; 7 nucleotides align to TRBD1. Germline CDR1 SGHRS, CDR2 YFSETQ. CDR3 length: 15 residues. Losses at the gene ends were 1 base for V and 0 bases for J; bases not matched to a gene: 2. CDR3 DNA sequence: TGCGCCAGCAGCTTGCAGGGGGACAGCACAGATACGCAGTATTTT. Amino acids: CASSLQGDSTDTQYF.